The present TCR beta chain was sequenced within a study of blood T cell repertoires in COVID-19. The CDR3 contains 12 residues. Trimming shortened V by 0 bases and J by 10 bases, and 9 bases separated the two germline ends. CDR1 and CDR2 (germline): WNHNN, SYGVQD (reference sequence). The data were produced by immunoSEQ multiplex PCR, yet TCRdb's version contains in-frame clones alone and is incomplete. This sample has some 300,000 clones, with approximately 86% found just once. The TCR was taken from a woman in her 70s with COVID-19, enrolled during active disease. Sequenced: peripheral blood. J is TRBJ1-1 and V is TRBV10-1; a possible D gene is TRBD1 (6 bases). In nucleotides, the CDR3 is TGCGCCAGCAGTGAGTCCTCCAGGGGAGCTTTCTTT. This translates into CASSESSRGAFF.